This T cell receptor (beta chain) was captured in a study of blood T cell repertoires in COVID-19. Repertoires were generated with immunoSEQ multiplex PCR, while TCRdb's copy carries only in-frame clones and drops some. The sample shows a few hundred thousand clones, roughly 90% of them seen only once. The material sequenced was PBMCs or T cells enriched from blood (not recorded which). The TCR was taken from a woman in her thirties or forties who had been exposed to COVID-19.

CDR3 sequence: CASSLLSTQYF. The CDR3 nucleotides are TGTGCCAGCAGCTTGCTTTCCACGCAGTATTTT. The V gene is TRBV5-6, the J gene TRBJ2-3; no definite D call. V lost 1 base and J 9 bases, leaving 6 bases between the germline ends. The CDR3 totals 11 residues. Germline V gene lookup returns CDR1 SGHDT and CDR2 YYEEEE. Full variable domain (missing parts from reference TRBV5-6 and TRBJ2-3): DAGVTQSPTHLIKTRGQQVTLRCSPKSGHDTVSWYQQALGQGPQFIFQYYEEEERQRGNFPDRFSGHQFPNYSSELNVNALLLGDSALYLCASSLLSTQYFGPGTRLTVL.